The 2 T cell receptor beta chains below all came from one sample that was sequenced in a study of T cells of healthy individuals. TCRdb processed the 5' RACE reads anew with MiXCR; each CDR3 protein has one entry. The table has tens of thousands of distinct CDR3 sequences, about 16% seen once. Source of these receptors: a human donor in good health.

This clonotype has more than one count but fewer than ten. This chain links TRBV2 with TRBJ1-5; D perhaps matches TRBD1 (6 bases). This CDR3 spans 14 amino acids. The V gene's germline CDR1 is SNHLY and CDR2 FYNNEI. The ends were cut back, 6 bases at V and 0 bases at J, with 9 bases in the middle. Here the CDR3 reads CASRGAGSNQPQHF. The CDR3 DNA sequence: TGTGCCAGCAGGGGGGCGGGTAGCAATCAGCCCCAGCATTTT.

This clonotype was seen repeatedly, ten times or more. The rearrangement joins TRBV3-1 to TRBJ2-7; 7 bases are a match to TRBD1. Germline V CDR1 and CDR2: LGHDT, YNNKEL (reference sequence). This CDR3 spans 13 amino acids. J was trimmed by 2 bases and V by 4 bases; bases with no gene match: 2. The CDR3 region is CASSLGQPYEQYF. CDR3 DNA sequence: TGTGCCAGCAGCCTGGGACAGCCCTACGAGCAGTACTTC.